This TCR beta chain is from a study of T cell responses to AZD1222 COVID-19 vaccine. Generated by immunoSEQ multiplex PCR, the TCRdb table keeps only in-frame clones and is missing some. The sample yields about 85,000 clones, roughly nine tenths seen once. Study-level findings and limits: Mapped onto spike, vaccine-associated CD4 TCRs spanned it and were dominant at 160-218 and 743-854. Samples come after the peak T cell response, not at day 14. Donors, mostly white British, included more females; clonal diversity was possibly underestimated.

On this clone itself: Its antigen is still unknown.

V lost 2 bases and J lost 8; bases outside the gene matches: 3. Germline lookup yields CDR1 SEHNR and CDR2 FQNEAQ (reference sequence). The CDR3 contains 15 residues. The origin of this receptor is an adult in good health. V gene TRBV7-9 combines with J gene TRBJ2-1, with 13 nucleotides matching TRBD2. This material consisted of peripheral blood, taken on day 0 of AZD1222 vaccination. CDR3 sequence reads: CASSLTSGGAYEQFF. CDR3 DNA: TGTGCCAGCAGCTTAACTAGCGGGGGGGCCTATGAGCAGTTCTTC.